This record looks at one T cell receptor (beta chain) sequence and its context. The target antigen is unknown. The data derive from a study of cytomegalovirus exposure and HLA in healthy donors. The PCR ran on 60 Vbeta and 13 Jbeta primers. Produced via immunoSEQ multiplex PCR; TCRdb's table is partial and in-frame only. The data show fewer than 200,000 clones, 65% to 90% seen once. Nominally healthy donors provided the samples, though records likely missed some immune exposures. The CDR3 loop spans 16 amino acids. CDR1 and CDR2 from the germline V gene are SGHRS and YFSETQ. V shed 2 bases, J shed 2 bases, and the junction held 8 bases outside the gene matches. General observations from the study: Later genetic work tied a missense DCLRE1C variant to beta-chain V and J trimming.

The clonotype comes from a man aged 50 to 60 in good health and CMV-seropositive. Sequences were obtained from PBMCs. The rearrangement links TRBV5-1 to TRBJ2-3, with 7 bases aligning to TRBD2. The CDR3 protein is CASSLGLAATTDTQYF. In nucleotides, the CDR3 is TGCGCCAGCAGCTTAGGGCTAGCGGCAACCACAGATACGCAGTATTTT.